This paragraph covers one T cell receptor beta chain sequence. What it binds is not known. The data were taken from a study of cytomegalovirus exposure and HLA in healthy donors. Study results and limitations: CMV serostatus was the only recorded immune exposure for donors. The study designated about 160 TCR beta chains cytomegalovirus-associated. For most TCR sequences rarity was the rule, although some public TCRs occurred in many donors.

CDR3 length: 17 residues. Germline V CDR1 and CDR2: MGHDK, SYGVNS. Trimming shortened V by 0 bases and J by 4 bases, and 15 bases separated the two germline ends. The PCR employed 60 Vbeta primers together with 13 Jbeta primers. Assay used: immunoSEQ multiplex PCR; TCRdb lists only in-frame clones, some missing. Of around 150,000 clones listed, 80% to 90% are singletons. All donors participated as healthy donors of bone marrow. The sequence was collected from a boy between 2 and 10 years old in good health and CMV-seronegative. The V and J genes are TRBV25-1 and TRBJ2-2, with D possibly matching TRBD2 (5 bases). The sample taken for sequencing was PBMCs. The CDR3 is CASSEYRGRHSTGELFF. CDR3 in DNA: TGTGCCAGCAGTGAATATCGGGGAAGGCACAGCACCGGGGAGCTGTTTTTT.